Listed below are T cell receptor beta chains from one sample, sequenced in a study of technical replicates of blood from a few donors. The data were produced by immunoSEQ multiplex PCR, yet TCRdb's version contains in-frame clones alone and is incomplete. The sample holds tens of thousands of clones; roughly 90% are singletons and the top ten take 0.35% to 0.45%. Sequencing was done on a sample of T cells isolated from PBMCs. These receptors originate from a human donor in good health. Each CDR3 is given with its conserved first and last residue. Each record gives: V gene, J gene, CDR3 protein.

>TRBV6-1|TRBJ2-7
CASSVGLNPSYEQYF
>TRBV25-1|TRBJ1-2
CASKQGIHGYTF
>TRBV19|TRBJ1-1
CASKEGLMNTEAFF
>TRBV11-3|TRBJ2-7
CASSRAGEYEQYF
>TRBV11-2|TRBJ2-5
CASSLDGEIAWETQYF
>TRBV10-1|TRBJ2-1
CASSAGTSVQNEQFF
>TRBV6-1|TRBJ2-2
CASSEAKTSGRVVGELFF
>TRBV4-3|TRBJ2-1
CASSHGLAGDDEQFF
>TRBV14|TRBJ2-7
CASSRTSGNSYEQYF
>TRBV19|TRBJ2-1
CASSITGNLLSEQFF
>TRBV2|TRBJ2-4
CASSGLADIQYF
>TRBV5-1|TRBJ2-1
CASSPGYEQFF
>TRBV5-6|TRBJ2-7
CASSHGSSYEQYF
>TRBV30|TRBJ2-1
CAWKLDRGYNEQFF
>TRBV11-2|TRBJ2-3
CASSLKRQGIGDTQYF
>TRBV18|TRBJ1-4
CASSPLGRDEKLFF
>TRBV10-3|TRBJ2-6
CAISELDTTSGANVLTF
>TRBV6-5|TRBJ1-2
CASSWGRMYNYGYTF
>TRBV4-3|TRBJ2-3
CASSQDKTSSGTDTQYF
>TRBV6-5|TRBJ2-2
CASSYSGPGELFF
>TRBV7-9|TRBJ1-1
CASSPPDRVEAFF
>TRBV5-1|TRBJ2-5
CASRHLGQHQETQYF
>TRBV6-1|TRBJ2-5
CASSEAGGIQETQYF
>TRBV19|TRBJ1-2
CASSPTGYGYTF
>TRBV7-2|TRBJ1-5
CASSLVSGDSNQPQHF
>TRBV6-5|TRBJ2-7
CASSAGQGLYYEQYF
>TRBV10-3|TRBJ2-2
CAIMGLADTGELFF
>TRBV7-3|TRBJ2-1
CASSLSGNGHNEQFF
>TRBV18|TRBJ2-7
CASSPDSYEQYF
>TRBV6-4|TRBJ1-2
CASSDSWGDYGYTF